This T cell receptor (beta chain) came from a study of human T cells and chemical hapten exposure. Background on the study: Slight volume differences across pooled libraries mainly accounted for varying per-sample TCR yields. Findings of the study overall: TCRs above 1 in 1000 frequency stayed constant with DPC sensitization.

Time point indicated: patch test 3, about 24 weeks after DPC sensitization. Sample treatment: therapeutic diphenylcyclopropenone sensitization with weekly scalp DPC. The V gene's germline CDR1 is DFQATT and CDR2 SNEGSKA (reference sequence). J lost 2 bases, V lost 5 bases, and 1 base had no gene match. The CDR3 loop spans 14 amino acids. The library put unique molecular identifiers onto individual cDNA molecules. Each CDR3 protein is one row after TCRdb ran MiXCR on the RACE reads. The sample contains around 130,000 distinct CDR3 sequences, approximately 10% of which appear only once. The table lists this clonotype with a few counts. Its cognate antigen is unknown.

Here the sequenced sample was whole blood, taken in connection with sensitization to the hapten diphenylcyclopropenone (DPC). The TCR was taken from a woman between 50 and 59 years old with alopecia areata. Some clones in this sample may be carry-over from other donors' samples. This rearrangement joins TRBV20-1 to TRBJ2-2; 11 nucleotides match TRBD2. CDR3 nucleotide sequence: TGCAGTGCTCTAGCGGGAGGAAACACCGGGGAGCTGTTTTTT. This codes for CSALAGGNTGELFF.